The entry below describes one TCR beta chain. As processed by the authors: Reference gene primer amplification gave nucleated cell count estimates. Some clones are missing from TCRdb's copy, which holds only in-frame ones; the method was immunoSEQ multiplex PCR. D and trimming were read from the DNA, whereas the V and J calls and clone size are those reported in that table. The data show 250,000 to 350,000 clones, roughly 89% seen once. Participants came from roughly 24 US areas, aged roughly 18 to 95 years. These data belong to a study of blood T cell repertoires in COVID-19. Overall study context: Collection of acute and convalescent COVID-19 samples took place in the United States, Italy and Spain.

V was clipped by 5 bases and J by 8 bases; unmatched bases: 22. CDR1 is MGHRA, CDR2 YSYEKL, per germline. There are 19 residues in the CDR3. The V and J genes are TRBV4-1 and TRBJ1-4, with 8 bases aligning to TRBD1. Material for sequencing was PBMCs or T cells enriched from blood (not recorded which). The TCR originated in a woman aged 18-35 years with acute COVID-19. CDR3 nucleotide sequence: TGCGCCAGCAGCACCCATCAGACAGGGGCCACAAACAGGAGGGAAAAACTGTTTTTT. This codes for CASSTHQTGATNRREKLFF.